This T cell receptor (beta chain) came from a study of blood T cell repertoires in COVID-19. As for the study in general: The samples span acute and convalescent COVID-19 from the United States, Italy and Spain. T cells, B-cell-depleted T cells, or PBMCs supplied cDNA or gDNA.

The authors' processing: Reference gene primer amplification yielded estimated nucleated cell counts. The protocol was immunoSEQ multiplex PCR, while the TCRdb copy is restricted to in-frame clones and leaves out a portion. Clone size and the V and J calls come from that table; the DNA yielded D and trimming. The profile shows 200,000 to 300,000 clones, approximately 80% of them singletons. V dropped 6 bases and J dropped 4 bases, with 10 bases sitting between them. This CDR3 spans 13 amino acids. Germline V lookup: CDR1 SNHLY, CDR2 FYNNEI. Seattle cases were enrolled at active infection and followed longitudinally.

Source material: peripheral blood. This receptor was taken from an elderly woman with COVID-19, enrolled during active disease. The chain links TRBV2 to TRBJ1-3; TRBD1 is a possible D gene (6 bases). The CDR3 here is CASRDSSGNTIYF. CDR3 sequence (DNA): TGTGCCAGCAGGGACAGTTCCGGAAACACCATATATTTT.